This is a list of T cell receptor beta chains from one sample in a study of T cells after yellow fever vaccination. One entry per CDR3 protein, called by TCRdb with MiXCR from the 5' RACE reads. The data hold approximately 300,000 distinct CDR3 sequences, with roughly 10% observed a single time. This sample comprised CD4+ T cells sorted from PBMCs, obtained 45 days after the yellow fever booster vaccination. These receptors were taken from a man aged 18 to 29 who received the YFV17D yellow fever vaccine. The CDR3 runs from the conserved cysteine through the conserved F or W. A D gene is named only where the DNA matches it firmly. Clone size is stated in some rows and not others, as once, few, many or a class when expanded.

size,D,V,J,CDR3,DNA
few,NA,TRBV20-1,TRBJ1-5,CSATTGRYQPQHF,TGCAGTGCTACAACTGGACGGTATCAGCCCCAGCATTTT
NA,NA,TRBV10-3,TRBJ1-1,CAISDRGAGTRDTEAFF,TGTGCCATCAGTGACCGGGGGGCAGGGACAAGGGACACTGAAGCTTTCTTT
few,TRBD1,TRBV7-2,TRBJ1-6,CASSWTGGFDSPLHF,TGTGCCAGCAGCTGGACAGGGGGCTTTGATTCACCCCTCCACTTT
NA,NA,TRBV19,TRBJ2-1,CATMRGDAYNEQFF,TGTGCCACCATGCGGGGAGATGCTTACAATGAGCAGTTCTTC
many,NA,TRBV12-3/TRBV12-4,TRBJ1-2,CASSRDVRGYTF,TGTGCCAGCAGCCGGGACGTGAGGGGCTACACCTTC
NA,TRBD2,TRBV20-1,TRBJ2-1,CSAPRALAVEQFF,TGCAGTGCCCCTCGGGCACTAGCGGTTGAGCAGTTCTTC
NA,NA,TRBV9,TRBJ2-1,CASTRSSAVDNEQFF,TGTGCCAGCACACGTTCTAGCGCGGTCGACAATGAGCAGTTCTTC
NA,NA,TRBV5-1,TRBJ2-3,CASQGSTDTQYF,TGCGCCAGCCAGGGGAGCACAGATACGCAGTATTTT
few,TRBD2,TRBV20-1,TRBJ2-5,CSAAAGRETQYF,TGCAGTGCGGCAGCGGGGAGAGAGACCCAGTACTTC
many,TRBD1,TRBV5-1,TRBJ1-1,CASRQGANTEAFF,TGCGCCAGCCGACAGGGGGCGAACACTGAAGCTTTCTTT
few,NA,TRBV5-1,TRBJ1-4,CASSLGTGLNEKLFF,TGCGCCAGCAGCTTGGGTACAGGACTAAATGAAAAACTGTTTTTT
many,NA,TRBV5-6,TRBJ2-6,CASSLGVSSGANVLTF,TGTGCCAGCAGCTTAGGAGTGAGCTCTGGGGCCAACGTCCTGACTTTC
few,NA,TRBV5-1,TRBJ2-1,CASSGGEAYNEQFF,TGCGCCAGCAGCGGGGGAGAAGCCTACAATGAGCAGTTCTTC
few,NA,TRBV7-2,TRBJ2-3,CASSPRWTDTQYF,TGTGCCAGCAGCCCCCGTTGGACAGATACGCAGTATTTT
few,NA,TRBV7-2,TRBJ2-3,CASNEQTDTQYF,TGTGCCAGCAACGAACAAACAGATACGCAGTATTTT
NA,NA,TRBV7-8,TRBJ1-2,CASSLGDIYRWGYTF,TGTGCCAGCAGCTTAGGGGACATCTACAGGTGGGGCTACACCTTC
few,TRBD1,TRBV23-1,TRBJ2-7,CASSTGTGQYFEQYF,TGCGCCAGCAGTACCGGGACAGGGCAGTACTTCGAGCAGTACTTC
few,TRBD2,TRBV18,TRBJ2-3,CASSQLAGGPEDTQYF,TGTGCCAGCTCACAACTAGCGGGGGGGCCTGAAGATACGCAGTATTTT
NA,TRBD2,TRBV7-9,TRBJ2-6,CASRISGGNSGANVLTF,TGTGCCAGCAGAATCTCGGGGGGGAATTCTGGGGCCAACGTCCTGACTTTC
NA,NA,TRBV9,TRBJ2-1,CASSVASGYNNEQFF,TGTGCCAGCAGCGTAGCCAGCGGTTACAACAATGAGCAGTTCTTC
NA,NA,TRBV5-4,TRBJ2-3,CASSLYSYTDTQYF,TGTGCCAGCAGCTTGTACTCGTACACAGATACGCAGTATTTT
few,NA,TRBV12-3/TRBV12-4,TRBJ1-5,CASSHNDQPQHF,TGTGCCAGCAGTCACAACGATCAGCCCCAGCATTTT
NA,NA,TRBV30,TRBJ1-1,CAWSQGRGAEAFF,TGTGCCTGGAGTCAGGGGCGAGGCGCTGAAGCTTTCTTT
few,NA,TRBV12-5,TRBJ2-3,CASGAILSTDTQYF,TGTGCTAGTGGGGCTATCCTTAGCACAGATACGCAGTATTTT
NA,NA,TRBV3-1,TRBJ1-1,CASGGLNTEAFF,TGTGCCAGCGGAGGACTGAACACTGAAGCTTTCTTT
many,NA,TRBV5-1,TRBJ1-1,CASSALERQGEAFF,TGCGCCAGCAGCGCCCTAGAAAGGCAGGGAGAAGCTTTCTTT
many,NA,TRBV29-1,TRBJ2-2,CSVKYHTDGELFF,TGCAGCGTTAAATATCACACAGACGGGGAGCTGTTTTTT
NA,NA,TRBV7-3,TRBJ1-6,CASSLNRNNSPLHF,TGTGCCAGCAGCTTAAACAGGAATAATTCACCCCTCCACTTT
few,TRBD1,TRBV18,TRBJ2-6,CASSPRDRDSGANVLTF,TGTGCCAGCTCACCCCGGGACAGGGACTCTGGGGCCAACGTCCTGACTTTC